A selection of T cell receptor beta chains follows, all from one sample in a study of T cells after posttransplantation cyclophosphamide. Method: immunoSEQ multiplex PCR; TCRdb's copy keeps in-frame clones and lacks some. Listed for the sample are approximately 31,000 clones, none seen a single time. The sequenced sample was PBMCs. These receptors originate from a woman aged 30 to 39 in good health and a related stem cell transplant donor. The CDR3 runs from the conserved cysteine through the conserved F or W. The order of the fields is V gene, D gene, clone size, J gene, CDR3 protein, CDR3 DNA. A D gene is named only where the DNA matches it firmly. Not every row has a clone size; where given, it reads once, few, many or a size class.

TRBV11-1	-	many	TRBJ1-6	CASSLAGQGDNSPLHF	TGTGCCAGCAGCTTAGCGGGTCAGGGAGATAATTCACCCCTCCACTTT
TRBV29-1	-	-	TRBJ1-1	CSVLGGAPVNTEAFF	TGCAGCGTTTTAGGGGGGGCTCCAGTGAACACTGAAGCTTTCTTT
TRBV6-5	TRBD2	-	TRBJ2-1	CASSYQRGGLRNEQFF	TGTGCCAGCAGTTACCAGCGGGGGGGCCTTAGGAATGAGCAGTTCTTC
TRBV6-1	-	few	TRBJ2-4	CASSEVHLAKNIQYF	TGTGCCAGCAGTGAGGTACACCTAGCCAAAAACATTCAGTACTTC
TRBV28	-	many	TRBJ2-4	CASSRGARKNIQYF	TGTGCCAGCAGCCGGGGGGCGCGCAAAAACATTCAGTACTTC
TRBV9	TRBD1	many	TRBJ1-1	CASSVVSRDRATAFF	TGTGCCAGCAGCGTAGTTTCGAGGGACAGGGCCACAGCTTTCTTT
TRBV20-1	-	many	TRBJ1-3	CSARDRNTIYF	TGCAGTGCTAGAGATAGAAACACCATATATTTT
TRBV4-2	TRBD1	many	TRBJ1-4	CASSPGRTGVMGTNEKLFF	TGTGCCAGCAGCCCGGGAAGGACAGGGGTAATGGGAACTAATGAAAAACTGTTTTTT
TRBV15	-	many	TRBJ2-7	CATSRDLRQAEQYF	TGTGCCACCAGCAGAGATTTAAGACAGGCCGAGCAGTACTTC
TRBV6-1	-	many	TRBJ2-7	CASSEGGRVGEQYF	TGTGCCAGCAGTGAGGGAGGCAGGGTGGGCGAGCAGTACTTC
TRBV30	-	many	TRBJ1-3	CAWTLGQGIRNTIYF	TGTGCCTGGACCCTGGGGCAGGGTATACGAAACACCATATATTTT
TRBV27	TRBD1	many	TRBJ1-4	CASTPAPDRANEKLFF	TGTGCCAGCACCCCAGCCCCGGACAGGGCTAATGAAAAACTGTTTTTT
TRBV7-2	TRBD1	many	TRBJ2-7	CASSPDRGVTYEQYF	TGTGCCAGCAGCCCGGACAGGGGTGTTACCTACGAGCAGTACTTC
TRBV19	-	many	TRBJ2-3	CASSPLGLQNTQYF	TGTGCCAGTAGTCCTCTGGGCTTACAAAACACGCAGTATTTT
TRBV5-1	TRBD1	many	TRBJ1-2	CASSRQTGLDGYTF	TGCGCCAGCAGCAGGCAGACAGGGCTGGATGGCTACACCTTC
TRBV5-1	TRBD1	many	TRBJ1-2	CASTPGGSYGYTF	TGCGCCAGCACACCAGGGGGGTCTTATGGCTACACCTTC